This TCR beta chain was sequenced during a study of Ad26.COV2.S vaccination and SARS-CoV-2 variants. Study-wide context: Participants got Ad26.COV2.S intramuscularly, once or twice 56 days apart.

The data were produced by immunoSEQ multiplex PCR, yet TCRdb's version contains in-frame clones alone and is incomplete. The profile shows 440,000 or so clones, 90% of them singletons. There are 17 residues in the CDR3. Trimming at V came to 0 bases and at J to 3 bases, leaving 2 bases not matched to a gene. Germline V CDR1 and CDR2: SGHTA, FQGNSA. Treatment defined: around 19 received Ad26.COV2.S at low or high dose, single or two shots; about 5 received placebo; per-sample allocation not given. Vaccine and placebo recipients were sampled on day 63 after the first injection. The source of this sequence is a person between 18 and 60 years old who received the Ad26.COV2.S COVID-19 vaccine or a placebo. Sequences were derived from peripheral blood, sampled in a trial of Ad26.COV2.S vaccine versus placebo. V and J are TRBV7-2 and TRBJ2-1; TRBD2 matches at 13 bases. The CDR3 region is CASSLARLAGGYNEQFF. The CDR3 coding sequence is TGTGCCAGCAGCTTAGCCCGACTAGCGGGAGGCTACAATGAGCAGTTCTTC.